This T cell receptor (beta chain) comes out of a study of blood T cell repertoires in COVID-19. The germline gives CDR1 LNHDA, CDR2 SQIVND (reference sequence). The CDR3 spans 16 residues. V trimming: 3 bases; J trimming: 4 bases; junction bases outside the gene matches: 8. Only one count was recorded for this clone. Libraries were prepared by immunoSEQ multiplex PCR; TCRdb keeps only in-frame clonotypes and omits some of them. This sample yields about 120,000 clones, of which 75% to 95% are seen a single time; 1.8% belongs to the top ten. The receptor was isolated from a human donor with active COVID-19. The donor label of this sample is uncertain. This sequence joins TRBV19 and TRBJ2-2, with 7 bases lining up with TRBD1. Sequencing was performed on peripheral blood. The CDR3 reads CASSIKGQLPTGELFF. DNA of the CDR3: TGTGCCAGTAGTATTAAGGGACAGCTTCCCACCGGGGAGCTGTTTTTT.